This T cell receptor beta chain is from a study of CD8+CD57+ T cells in acquired aplastic anemia. In the case of this clonotype: Its antigen is currently unknown. The conserved phenylalanine or tryptophan normally closing the CDR3 is absent here, so this likely arose from a read error. No DNA is shown, since the ends of the CDR3 on it are uncertain; the CDR3 is the one TCRdb lists.

For CDR3 and TCR beta VDJ profiling, genomic DNA was the template used. TCRdb used MiXCR to reprocess the reads, holding one entry per CDR3 protein. This sample has 200,000 to 300,000 distinct CDR3 sequences, with roughly 82% found just once. Study results and caveats: A set of around 30 CD8+ CDR3 sequences was shared between patients and controls, and these sequences appeared highly expressed in patients.

In patients chosen for sequencing, flow cytometry had shown CD8+CD57+ cell expansion. As a group, the patients uniformly had severe acquired aplastic anemia. Blood came from patients not yet given any therapy. Germline V lookup: CDR1 SGHTA, CDR2 FQGNSA. The CDR3 contains 13 residues when both ends are counted. The sample was sorted CD4+, CD8+, or CD8+CD57+ T cells (not recorded which) from PBMCs. This TCR was sampled from a human donor with aplastic anemia. This chain joins TRBV7-2 and TRBJ2-1; the DNA was not compared with TRBD1, the D call given in the table. The CDR3 sequence: CASSVGRGRSPFT.